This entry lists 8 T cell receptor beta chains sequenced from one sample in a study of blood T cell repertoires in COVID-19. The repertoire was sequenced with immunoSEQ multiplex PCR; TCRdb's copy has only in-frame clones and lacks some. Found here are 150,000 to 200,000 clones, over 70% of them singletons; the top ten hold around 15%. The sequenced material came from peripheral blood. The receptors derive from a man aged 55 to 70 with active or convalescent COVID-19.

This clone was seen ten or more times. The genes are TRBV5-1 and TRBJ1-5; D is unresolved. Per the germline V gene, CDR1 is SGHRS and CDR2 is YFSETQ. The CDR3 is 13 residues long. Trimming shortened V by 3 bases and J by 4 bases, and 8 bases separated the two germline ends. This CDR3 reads CASSSQPNQPQHF. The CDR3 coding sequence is TGCGCCAGCAGCTCACAGCCTAATCAGCCCCAGCATTTT.

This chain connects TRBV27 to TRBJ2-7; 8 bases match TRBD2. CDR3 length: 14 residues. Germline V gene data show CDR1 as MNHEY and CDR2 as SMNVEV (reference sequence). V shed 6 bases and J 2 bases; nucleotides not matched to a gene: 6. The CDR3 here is CASRGGRSAYEQYF. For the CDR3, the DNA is TGTGCCAGCAGGGGCGGGAGGAGCGCCTACGAGCAGTACTTC.

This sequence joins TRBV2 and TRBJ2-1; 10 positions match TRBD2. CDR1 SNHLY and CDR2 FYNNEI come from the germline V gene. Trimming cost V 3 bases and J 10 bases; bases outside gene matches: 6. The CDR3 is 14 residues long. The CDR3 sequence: CASSDLAGAVEQFF. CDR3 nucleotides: TGTGCCAGCAGTGATCTAGCGGGAGCGGTAGAGCAGTTCTTC.

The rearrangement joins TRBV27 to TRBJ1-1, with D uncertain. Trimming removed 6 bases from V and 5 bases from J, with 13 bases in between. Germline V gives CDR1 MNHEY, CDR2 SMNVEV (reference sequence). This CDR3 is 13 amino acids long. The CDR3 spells CASRPRGRTEAFF. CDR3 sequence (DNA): TGTGCCAGCAGACCGAGAGGGAGGACTGAAGCTTTCTTT.

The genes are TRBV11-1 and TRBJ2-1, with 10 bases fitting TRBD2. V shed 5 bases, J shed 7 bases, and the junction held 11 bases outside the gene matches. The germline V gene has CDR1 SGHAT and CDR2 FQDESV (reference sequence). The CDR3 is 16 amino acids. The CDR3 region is CASSGFSGRTINEQFF. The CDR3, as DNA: TGTGCCAGCAGCGGGTTTAGCGGGAGGACGATAAATGAGCAGTTCTTC.

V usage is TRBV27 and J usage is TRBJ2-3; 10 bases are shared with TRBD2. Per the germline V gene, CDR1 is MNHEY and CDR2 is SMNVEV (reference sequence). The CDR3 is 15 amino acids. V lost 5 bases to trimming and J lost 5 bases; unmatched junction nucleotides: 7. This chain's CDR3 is CASSRSGRMVDTQYF. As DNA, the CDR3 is TGTGCCAGCAGTCGTAGCGGGAGGATGGTAGATACGCAGTATTTT.

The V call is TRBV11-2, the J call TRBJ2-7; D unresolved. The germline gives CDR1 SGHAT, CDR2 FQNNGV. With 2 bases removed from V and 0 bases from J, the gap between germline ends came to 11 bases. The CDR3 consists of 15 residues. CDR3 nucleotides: TGTGCCAGCAGCTTACCGTTCGTCCTCTCCTACGAGCAGTACTTC. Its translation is CASSLPFVLSYEQYF.

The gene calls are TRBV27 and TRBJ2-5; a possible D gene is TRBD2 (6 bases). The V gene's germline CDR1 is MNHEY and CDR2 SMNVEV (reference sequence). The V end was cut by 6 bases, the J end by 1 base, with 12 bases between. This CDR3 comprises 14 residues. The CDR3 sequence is CASSNTGVQETQYF. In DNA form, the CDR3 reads TGTGCCAGCAGCAATACGGGAGTCCAAGAGACCCAGTACTTC.